Included here is one T cell receptor (beta chain) sequence, with context. Produced via immunoSEQ multiplex PCR; TCRdb's table is partial and in-frame only. The data contain about 58,000 clones, more than 80% of them singletons. This sample was taken from a study of blood T cell repertoires in COVID-19. This receptor was obtained from a human donor in a cohort sampled during active COVID-19. The sequencing sample was made of peripheral blood.

Written as DNA, the CDR3 is TGTGCCAGCAGCAATGGGGTGCCCGGGTTCGGACTAGCGGGACCCTACGAGCAGTACTTC. Translation: CASSNGVPGFGLAGPYEQYF. The chain links TRBV6-2 or TRBV6-3 to TRBJ2-7, with TRBD2 identical over 12 bases. The V gene's germline CDR1 is MNHEY and CDR2 SVGEGT. CDR3 length equals 20 residues. The V segment lost 6 bases and the J segment 2 bases; nucleotides outside the gene matches: 20.